This T cell receptor beta chain was captured in a study of breast tumors, draining lymph nodes, adjacent tissues. General study points: Tumor and nontumor repertoires were significantly more similar in luminal-like than in basal-like breast cancer. Tumors had less TCR diversity than lymph nodes, more than nontumor tissue.

With 4 bases removed from V and 5 bases from J, the gap between germline ends came to 11 bases. Germline CDR1 reads SNHLY; CDR2 reads FYNNEI. The CDR3 consists of 13 residues. Axillary draining lymph nodes of breast cancer patients supplied the node samples. TCRdb re-called the multiplex PCR reads through MiXCR, storing one row per CDR3 protein. The sample lists 150,000 to 250,000 distinct CDR3 sequences; 30% to 40% were seen once. This clonotype was detected a few times. Its specificity is not known. The sequenced material came from axillary lymph node tissue. The chain has TRBV2 and TRBJ1-1, with D tentatively TRBD1 (6 bases). The TCR comes from a female donor with breast cancer. Some clones in this sample may be carry-over from other donors' samples. CDR3 loop: CASSGGAWTEAFF. Written as DNA, the CDR3 is TGTGCCAGCAGTGGGGGGGCTTGGACTGAAGCTTTCTTT.